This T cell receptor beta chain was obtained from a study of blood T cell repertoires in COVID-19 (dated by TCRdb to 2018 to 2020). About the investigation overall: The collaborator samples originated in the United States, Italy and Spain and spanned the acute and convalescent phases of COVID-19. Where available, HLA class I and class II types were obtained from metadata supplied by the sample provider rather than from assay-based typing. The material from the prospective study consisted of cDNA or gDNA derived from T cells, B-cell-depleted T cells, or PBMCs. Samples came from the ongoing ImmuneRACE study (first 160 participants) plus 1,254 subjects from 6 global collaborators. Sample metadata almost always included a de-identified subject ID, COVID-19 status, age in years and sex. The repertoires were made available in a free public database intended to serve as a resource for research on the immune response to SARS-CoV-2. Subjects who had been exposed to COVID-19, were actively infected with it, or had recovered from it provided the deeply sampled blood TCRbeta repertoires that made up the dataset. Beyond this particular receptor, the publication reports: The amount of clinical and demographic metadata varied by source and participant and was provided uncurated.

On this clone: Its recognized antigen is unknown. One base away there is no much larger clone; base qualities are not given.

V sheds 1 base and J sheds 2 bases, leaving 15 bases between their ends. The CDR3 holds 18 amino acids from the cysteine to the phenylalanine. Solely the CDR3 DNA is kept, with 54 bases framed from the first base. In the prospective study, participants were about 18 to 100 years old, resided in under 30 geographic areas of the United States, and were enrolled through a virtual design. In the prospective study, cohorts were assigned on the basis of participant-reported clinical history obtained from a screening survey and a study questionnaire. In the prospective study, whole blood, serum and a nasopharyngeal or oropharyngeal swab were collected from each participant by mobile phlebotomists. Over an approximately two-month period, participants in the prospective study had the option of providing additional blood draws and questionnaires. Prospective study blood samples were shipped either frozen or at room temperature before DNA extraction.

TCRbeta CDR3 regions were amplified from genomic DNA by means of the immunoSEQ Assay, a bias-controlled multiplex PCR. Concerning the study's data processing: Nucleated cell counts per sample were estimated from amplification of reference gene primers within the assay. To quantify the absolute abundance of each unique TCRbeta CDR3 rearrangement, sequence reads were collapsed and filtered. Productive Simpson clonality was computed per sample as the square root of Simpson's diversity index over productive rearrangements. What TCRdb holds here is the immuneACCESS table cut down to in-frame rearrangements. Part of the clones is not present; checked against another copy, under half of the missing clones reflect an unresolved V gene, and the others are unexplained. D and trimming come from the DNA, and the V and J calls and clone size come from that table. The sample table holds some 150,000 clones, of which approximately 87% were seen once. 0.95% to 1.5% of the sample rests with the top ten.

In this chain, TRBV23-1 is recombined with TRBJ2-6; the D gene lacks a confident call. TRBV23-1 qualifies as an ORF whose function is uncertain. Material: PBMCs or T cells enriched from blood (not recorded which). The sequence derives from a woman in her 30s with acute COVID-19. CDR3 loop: CASSQFHPDSPGANVLTF. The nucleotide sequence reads TGCGCCAGCAGTCAATTTCACCCGGATAGCCCTGGGGCCAACGTCCTGACTTTC.